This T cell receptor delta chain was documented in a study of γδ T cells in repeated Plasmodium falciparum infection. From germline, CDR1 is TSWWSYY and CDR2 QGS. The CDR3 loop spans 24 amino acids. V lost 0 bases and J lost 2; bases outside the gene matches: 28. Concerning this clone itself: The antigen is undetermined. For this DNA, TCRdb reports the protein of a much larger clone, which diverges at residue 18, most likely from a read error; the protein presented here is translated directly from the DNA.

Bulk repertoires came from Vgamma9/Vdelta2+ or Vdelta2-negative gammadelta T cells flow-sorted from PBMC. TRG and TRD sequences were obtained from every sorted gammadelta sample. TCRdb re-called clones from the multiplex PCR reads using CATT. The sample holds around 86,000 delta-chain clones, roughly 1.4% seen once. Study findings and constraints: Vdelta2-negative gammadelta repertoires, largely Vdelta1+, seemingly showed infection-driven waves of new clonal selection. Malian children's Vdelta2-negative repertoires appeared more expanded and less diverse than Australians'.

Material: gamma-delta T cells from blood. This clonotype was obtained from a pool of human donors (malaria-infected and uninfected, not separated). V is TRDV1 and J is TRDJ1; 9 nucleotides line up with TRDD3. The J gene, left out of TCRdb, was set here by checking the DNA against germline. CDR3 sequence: CALGELFHHRTKESWGISTDKLIF. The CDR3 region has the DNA TGTGCTCTTGGGGAACTATTCCACCATCGCACTAAAGAATCCTGGGGGATCTCAACCGATAAACTCATCTTT.